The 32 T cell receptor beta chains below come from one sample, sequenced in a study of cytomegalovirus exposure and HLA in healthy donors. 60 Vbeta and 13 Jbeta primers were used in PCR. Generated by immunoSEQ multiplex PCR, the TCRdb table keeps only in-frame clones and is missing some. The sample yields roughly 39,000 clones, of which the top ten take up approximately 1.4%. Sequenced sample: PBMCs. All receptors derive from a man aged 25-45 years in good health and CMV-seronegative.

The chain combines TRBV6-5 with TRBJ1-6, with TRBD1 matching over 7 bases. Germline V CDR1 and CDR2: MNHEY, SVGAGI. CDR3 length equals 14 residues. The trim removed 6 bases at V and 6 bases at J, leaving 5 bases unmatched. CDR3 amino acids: CASRRQGSNSPLHF. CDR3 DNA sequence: TGTGCCAGCAGGCGACAGGGTTCTAATTCACCCCTCCACTTT.

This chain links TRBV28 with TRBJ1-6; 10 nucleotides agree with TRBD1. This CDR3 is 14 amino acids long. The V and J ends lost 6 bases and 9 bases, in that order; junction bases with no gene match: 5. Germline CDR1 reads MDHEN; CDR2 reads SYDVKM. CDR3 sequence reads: CASSFGTGVSPLHF. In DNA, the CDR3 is TGTGCCAGCAGCTTCGGGACAGGGGTTTCACCCCTCCACTTT.

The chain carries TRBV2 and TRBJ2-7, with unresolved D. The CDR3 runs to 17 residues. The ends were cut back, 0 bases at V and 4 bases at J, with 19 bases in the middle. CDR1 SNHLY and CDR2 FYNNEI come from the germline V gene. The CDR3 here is CASSEALQRSPTYEQYF. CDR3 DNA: TGTGCCAGCAGTGAAGCGCTTCAGAGGTCTCCAACTTACGAGCAGTACTTC.

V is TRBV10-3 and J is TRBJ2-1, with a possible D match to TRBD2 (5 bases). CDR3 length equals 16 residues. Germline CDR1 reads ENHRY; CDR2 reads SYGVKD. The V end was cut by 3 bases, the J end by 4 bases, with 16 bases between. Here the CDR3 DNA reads TGTGCCATCAGTGAACCCGGCGGGCCCCCTTACAATGAGCAGTTCTTC. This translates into CAISEPGGPPYNEQFF.

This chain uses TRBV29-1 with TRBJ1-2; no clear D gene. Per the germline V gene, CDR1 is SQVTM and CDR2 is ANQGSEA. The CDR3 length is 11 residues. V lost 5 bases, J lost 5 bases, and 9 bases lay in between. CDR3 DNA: TGCAGCGTTTCCAACTCTTATGGCTACACCTTC. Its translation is CSVSNSYGYTF. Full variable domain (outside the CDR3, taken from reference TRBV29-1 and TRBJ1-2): SAVISQKPSRDICQRGTSLTIQCQVDSQVTMMFWYRQQPGQSLTLIATANQGSEATYESGFVIDKFPISRPNLTFSTLTVSNMSPEDSSIYLCSVSNSYGYTFGSGTRLTVV.

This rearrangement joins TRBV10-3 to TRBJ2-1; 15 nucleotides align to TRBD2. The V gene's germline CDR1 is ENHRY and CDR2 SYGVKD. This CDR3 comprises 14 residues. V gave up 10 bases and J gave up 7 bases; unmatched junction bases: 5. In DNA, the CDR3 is TGTGCCACCGGGGGACTAGCGGGAGGTAATGAGCAGTTCTTC. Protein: CATGGLAGGNEQFF.

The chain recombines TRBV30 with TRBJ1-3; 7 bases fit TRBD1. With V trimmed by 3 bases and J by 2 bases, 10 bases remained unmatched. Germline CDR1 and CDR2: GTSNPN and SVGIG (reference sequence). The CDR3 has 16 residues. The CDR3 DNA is TGTGCCTGGAGCCGAGACAGGGTGAGAACTGGAAACACCATATATTTT. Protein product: CAWSRDRVRTGNTIYF.

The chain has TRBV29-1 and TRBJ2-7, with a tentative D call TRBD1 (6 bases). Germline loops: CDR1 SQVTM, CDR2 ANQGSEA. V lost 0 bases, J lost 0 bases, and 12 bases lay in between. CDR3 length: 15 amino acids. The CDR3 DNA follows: TGCAGCGTTGAAGATCCACAGGGCCTCTCCTACGAGCAGTACTTC. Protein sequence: CSVEDPQGLSYEQYF.

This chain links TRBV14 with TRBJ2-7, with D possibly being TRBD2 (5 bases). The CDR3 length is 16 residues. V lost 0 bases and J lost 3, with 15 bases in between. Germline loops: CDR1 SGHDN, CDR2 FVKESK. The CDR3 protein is CASSQDEWELDYEQYF. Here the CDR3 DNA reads TGTGCCAGCAGCCAAGATGAGTGGGAGCTCGACTACGAGCAGTACTTC.

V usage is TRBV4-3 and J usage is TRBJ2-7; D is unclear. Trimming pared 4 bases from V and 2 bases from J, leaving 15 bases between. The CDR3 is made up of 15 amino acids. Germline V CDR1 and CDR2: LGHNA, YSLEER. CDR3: CASSPGRTPAYEQYF. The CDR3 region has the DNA TGCGCCAGCAGCCCTGGGCGCACACCCGCCTACGAGCAGTACTTC.

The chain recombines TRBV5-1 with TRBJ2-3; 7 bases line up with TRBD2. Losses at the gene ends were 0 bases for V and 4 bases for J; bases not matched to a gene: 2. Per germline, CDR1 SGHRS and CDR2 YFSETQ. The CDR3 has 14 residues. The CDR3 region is CASSLEREADTQYF. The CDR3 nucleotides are TGCGCCAGCAGCTTGGAACGGGAGGCAGATACGCAGTATTTT.

CDR3 sequence: CAWSSGLSTDTQYF. In nucleotides, the CDR3 is TGTGCCTGGAGTTCTGGCCTTAGCACAGATACGCAGTATTTT. The rearrangement links TRBV30 to TRBJ2-3; D remains ambiguous. The CDR3 is 14 amino acids. Germline lookup yields CDR1 GTSNPN and CDR2 SVGIG (reference sequence). V was clipped by 2 bases and J by 0 bases, with 9 bases between them.

The DNA for the CDR3 is TGTGCCAGCAGCCAAGATGCGGGGGCAGGGAGCACCGGGGAGCTGTTTTTT. Translating gives CASSQDAGAGSTGELFF. The chain is built from TRBV4-2 and TRBJ2-2, with a tentative D call TRBD2 (7 bases). Trimming pared 0 bases from V and 4 bases from J, leaving 15 bases between. The CDR3 has 17 residues. In germline, CDR1 is LGHNA, CDR2 YNFKEQ.

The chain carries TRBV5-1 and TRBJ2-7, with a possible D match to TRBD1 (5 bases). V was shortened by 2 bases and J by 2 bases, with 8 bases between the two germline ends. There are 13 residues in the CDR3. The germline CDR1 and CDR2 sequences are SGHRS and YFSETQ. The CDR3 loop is CASSLGRAYEQYF. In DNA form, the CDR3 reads TGCGCCAGCAGCTTAGGCAGGGCCTACGAGCAGTACTTC.

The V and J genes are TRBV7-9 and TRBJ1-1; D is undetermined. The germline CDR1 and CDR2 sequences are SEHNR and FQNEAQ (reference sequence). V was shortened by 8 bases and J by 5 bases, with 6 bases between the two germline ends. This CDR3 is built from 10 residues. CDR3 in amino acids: CASVLTEAFF. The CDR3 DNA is TGTGCCAGCGTTCTTACTGAAGCTTTCTTT.

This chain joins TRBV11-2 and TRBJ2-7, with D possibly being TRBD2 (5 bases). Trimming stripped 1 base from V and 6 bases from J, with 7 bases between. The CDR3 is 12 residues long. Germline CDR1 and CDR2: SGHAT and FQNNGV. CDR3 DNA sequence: TGTGCCAGCAGCTTAGGAGGGCCCGAGCAGTACTTC. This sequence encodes CASSLGGPEQYF.

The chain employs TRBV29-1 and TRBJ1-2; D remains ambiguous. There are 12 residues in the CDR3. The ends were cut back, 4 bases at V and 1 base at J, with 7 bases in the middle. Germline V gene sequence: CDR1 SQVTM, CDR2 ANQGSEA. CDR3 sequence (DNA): TGCAGCGTTGGGGCGGGTAACTATGGCTACACCTTC. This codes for CSVGAGNYGYTF.

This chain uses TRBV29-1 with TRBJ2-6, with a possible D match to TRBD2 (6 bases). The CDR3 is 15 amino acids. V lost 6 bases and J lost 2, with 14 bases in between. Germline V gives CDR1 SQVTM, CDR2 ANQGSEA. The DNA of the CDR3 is TGCAGCGTCCCAATCCCGGGGGCTGGGGCCAACGTCCTGACTTTC. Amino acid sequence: CSVPIPGAGANVLTF.

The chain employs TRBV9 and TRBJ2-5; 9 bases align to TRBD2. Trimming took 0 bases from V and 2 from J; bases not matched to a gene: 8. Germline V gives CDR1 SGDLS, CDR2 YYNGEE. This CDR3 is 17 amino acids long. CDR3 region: CASSVDPAGGTQETQYF. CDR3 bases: TGTGCCAGCAGCGTAGATCCAGCGGGAGGTACACAAGAGACCCAGTACTTC.

The CDR3 DNA follows: TGTGCCACCTTAGCGGACCAATCCTACAATGAGCAGTTCTTC. Protein product: CATLADQSYNEQFF. The chain links TRBV18 to TRBJ2-1, with D maybe TRBD2 (6 bases). CDR1 and CDR2 from the germline V gene are KGHSH and LQKENI. Between the trimmed V and J ends, which lost 10 bases and 1 base, there was a span of 14 bases. This CDR3 has 14 amino acids.

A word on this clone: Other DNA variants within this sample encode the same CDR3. CDR3 in amino acids: CASSPRGYEQYF. CDR3 coding DNA: TGTGCCAGCAGCCCCAGGGGATACGAGCAGTACTTC. This sequence joins TRBV7-9 and TRBJ2-7; D perhaps matches TRBD1 (6 bases). CDR1 is SEHNR and CDR2 is FQNEAQ in the germline V gene (reference sequence). The CDR3 has 12 residues. V lost 5 bases and J lost 4, with 9 bases in between.

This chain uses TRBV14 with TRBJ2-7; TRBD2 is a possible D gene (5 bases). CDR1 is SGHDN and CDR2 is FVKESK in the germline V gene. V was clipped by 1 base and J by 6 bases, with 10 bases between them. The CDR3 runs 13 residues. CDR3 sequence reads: CASSQGERGEQYF. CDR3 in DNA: TGTGCCAGCAGCCAAGGGGAGCGAGGCGAGCAGTACTTC. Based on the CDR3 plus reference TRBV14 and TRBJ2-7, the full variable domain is EAGVTQFPSHSVIEKGQTVTLRCDPISGHDNLYWYRRVMGKEIKFLLHFVKESKQDESGMPNNRFLAERTGGTYSTLKVQPAELEDSGVYFCASSQGERGEQYFGPGTRLTVT.

The CDR3 region is CARRRDRANQPQHF. As DNA, the CDR3 is TGTGCCAGAAGGAGGGACAGGGCCAATCAGCCCCAGCATTTT. The chain couples TRBV19 to TRBJ1-5, with 9 nucleotides matching TRBD1. Looked up from germline, CDR1 is LNHDA and CDR2 is SQIVND (reference sequence). The CDR3 spans 14 residues. With 9 bases clipped from V and 3 bases from J, the junction kept 6 bases outside the gene matches.

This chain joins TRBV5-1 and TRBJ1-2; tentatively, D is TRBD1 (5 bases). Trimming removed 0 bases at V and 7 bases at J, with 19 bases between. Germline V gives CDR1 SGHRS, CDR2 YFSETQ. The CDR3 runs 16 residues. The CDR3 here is CASSLAGDRAYAGYTF. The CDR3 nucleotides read TGCGCCAGCAGCTTGGCCGGAGACAGAGCTTACGCTGGCTACACCTTC. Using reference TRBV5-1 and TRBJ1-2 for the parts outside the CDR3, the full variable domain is KAGVTQTPRYLIKTRGQQVTLSCSPISGHRSVSWYQQTPGQGLQFLFEYFSETQRNKGNFPGRFSGRQFSNSRSEMNVSTLELGDSALYLCASSLAGDRAYAGYTFGSGTRLTVV.

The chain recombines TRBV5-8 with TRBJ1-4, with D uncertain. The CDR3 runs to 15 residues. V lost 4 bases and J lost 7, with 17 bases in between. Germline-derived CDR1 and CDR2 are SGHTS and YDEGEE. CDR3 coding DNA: TGTGCCAGCAGCCACGGTTCAGCCGGCGGTGAAAAACTGTTTTTT. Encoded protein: CASSHGSAGGEKLFF.

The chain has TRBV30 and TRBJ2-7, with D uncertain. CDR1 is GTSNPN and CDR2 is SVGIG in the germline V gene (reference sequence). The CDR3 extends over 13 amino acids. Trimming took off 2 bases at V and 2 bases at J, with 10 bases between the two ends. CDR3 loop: CAWSPSVTYEQYF. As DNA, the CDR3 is TGTGCCTGGAGTCCCAGTGTTACCTACGAGCAGTACTTC.

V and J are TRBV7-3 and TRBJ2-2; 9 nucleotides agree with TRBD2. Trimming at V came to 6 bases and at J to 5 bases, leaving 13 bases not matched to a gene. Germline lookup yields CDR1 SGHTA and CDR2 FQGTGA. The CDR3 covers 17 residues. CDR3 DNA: TGTGCCAGCAGGCCGCCCTCGGCTAGCGGGAATACCGGGGAGCTGTTTTTT. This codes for CASRPPSASGNTGELFF.

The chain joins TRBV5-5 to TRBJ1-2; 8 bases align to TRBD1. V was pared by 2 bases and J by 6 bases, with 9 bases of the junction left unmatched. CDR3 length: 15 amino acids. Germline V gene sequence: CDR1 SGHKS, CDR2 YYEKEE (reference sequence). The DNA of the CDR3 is TGTGCCAGCAGCTTCGATCGACAGACAGGGGATGGCTACACCTTC. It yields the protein CASSFDRQTGDGYTF.

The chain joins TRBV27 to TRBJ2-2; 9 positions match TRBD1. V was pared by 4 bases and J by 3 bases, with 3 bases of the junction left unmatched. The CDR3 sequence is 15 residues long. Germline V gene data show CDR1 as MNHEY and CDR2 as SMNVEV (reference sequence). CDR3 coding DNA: TGTGCCAGCAGTTGGGACAGGGAGGACACCGGGGAGCTGTTTTTT. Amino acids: CASSWDREDTGELFF.

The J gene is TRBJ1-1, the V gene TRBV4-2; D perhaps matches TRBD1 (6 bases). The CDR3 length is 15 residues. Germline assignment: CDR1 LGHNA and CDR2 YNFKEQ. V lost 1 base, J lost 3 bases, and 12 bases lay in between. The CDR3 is CASSQAGGRDTEAFF. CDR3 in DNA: TGTGCCAGCAGCCAAGCGGGGGGCAGGGACACTGAAGCTTTCTTT.

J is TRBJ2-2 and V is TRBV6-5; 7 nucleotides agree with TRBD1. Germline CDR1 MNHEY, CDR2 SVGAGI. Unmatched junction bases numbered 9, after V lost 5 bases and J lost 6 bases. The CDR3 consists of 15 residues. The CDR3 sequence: CASSPRQGGAGELFF. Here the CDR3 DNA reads TGTGCCAGCAGTCCCCGACAGGGTGGAGCCGGGGAGCTGTTTTTT.

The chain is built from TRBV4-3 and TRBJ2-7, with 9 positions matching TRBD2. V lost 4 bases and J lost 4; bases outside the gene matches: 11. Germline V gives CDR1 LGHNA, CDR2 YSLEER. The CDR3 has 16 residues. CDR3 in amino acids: CASSLELAGAGYEQYF. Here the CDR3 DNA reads TGCGCCAGCAGCCTGGAATTAGCGGGAGCCGGGTACGAGCAGTACTTC.